The entry below describes one TCR beta chain. These data originate in a study of blood T cell repertoires in COVID-19. As for the study in general: COVID-19 samples, acute and convalescent, were from the United States, Italy and Spain.

Assay: immunoSEQ multiplex PCR; the TCRdb copy retains only in-frame clones and omits some. This table holds about 95,000 clones, roughly 86% found once. Sequencing was carried out using peripheral blood. This receptor was identified in a human donor in a cohort sampled during active COVID-19.

The CDR3 sequence: CASSQATGTMNTEAFF. The CDR3, as DNA: TGTGCCAGCTCACAAGCTACAGGTACCATGAACACTGAAGCTTTCTTT. This chain joins TRBV18 and TRBJ1-1, with TRBD1 as a possible D gene (5 bases). CDR3 length equals 16 residues. V lost 4 bases and J lost 0, with 15 bases in between. Germline CDR1 and CDR2: KGHSH and LQKENI.